The T cell receptor (beta chain) described here comes from a study of T-cell reconstitution after alpha-beta-depleted transplantation in children. General observations from the study: A year post-transplant, T-cell counts and diversity derived mostly from newly produced T cells. High day-60 TCRbeta diversity in some patients came from surviving recipient T cells and thymic progenitors. The origin of alpha-beta T cells about two months after transplant was reportedly several hundred expanded graft clones.

Library preparation (for TCRbeta) was performed with unique molecular identifiers. Each CDR3 protein gets one entry after TCRdb re-called the PCR reads with MiXCR. The repertoire holds around 300,000 distinct CDR3 sequences, with 9.5% to 13% as singletons. Per the germline V gene, CDR1 is LNHNV and CDR2 is YYDKDF (reference sequence). The length of the CDR3 is 16 residues. V gave up 2 bases and J gave up 1 base; unmatched junction bases: 7. This clonotype was seen repeatedly, ten times or more. Antigen: not known. The TCR sequence derives from a boy in the first two years of life with acute myeloid leukemia, due to receive a stem cell transplant. The chain links TRBV15 to TRBJ2-5; TRBD2 aligns across 7 bases. The sample in question was PBMCs, obtained before TCRalphabeta/CD19-depleted stem cell transplant. In DNA, the CDR3 is TGTGCCACCAGCAGAACCGGGGGGACGCTCCAAGAGACCCAGTACTTC. Encoded protein: CATSRTGGTLQETQYF. The full variable domain, its missing parts supplied by reference TRBV15 and TRBJ2-5, is DAMVIQNPRYQVTQFGKPVTLSCSQTLNHNVMYWYQQKSSQAPKLLFHYYDKDFNNEADTPDNFQSRRPNTSFCFLDIRSPGLGDTAMYLCATSRTGGTLQETQYFGPGTRLLVL.